This T cell receptor beta chain was captured by sequencing in a study of STAT5B mutations in CD4+ large granular lymphocyte leukemia. Findings and limits, study-wide: No patients shared main leukemic clonotypes, though approximately 26% appeared at low frequency elsewhere.

TCRdb's table, derived via immunoSEQ multiplex PCR, lists solely in-frame clones and lacks some. This table has some 20,000 clones, roughly 79% appearing once. Buffy coats from healthy blood donors served as controls. This clone was counted a few times. As yet, its antigen is unknown. The germline V gene encodes CDR1 LNHNV and CDR2 YYDKDF (reference sequence). J was trimmed by 3 bases and V by 8 bases; bases with no gene match: 1. This CDR3 contains 12 residues. The sequencing sample was made of CD4+ T cells from blood buffy coats. This receptor was taken from a human donor in good health. This chain links TRBV15 with TRBJ1-2, with 9 bases aligning to TRBD1. The CDR3 here is CATGQGYYGYTF. DNA of the CDR3: TGTGCCACCGGACAGGGGTACTATGGCTACACCTTC.